Shown below are 20 T cell receptor beta chains from a single sample sequenced in a study of T cells after yellow fever vaccination. TCRdb reprocessed the 5' RACE reads via MiXCR and lists one record per CDR3 protein. The table has about 14,000 distinct CDR3 sequences, roughly 8% seen once; the top ten hold 1.5% to 2%. The sequencing used PBMCs, either bulk or a sorted T-cell subset (CD4+, CD8+, memory, or dextramer-sorted; not recorded which), collected on the day of the yellow fever booster vaccination. Receptor source: a man between 18 and 35 years old who received the YFV17D yellow fever vaccine.

This clonotype was seen ten or more times. CDR3 bases: TGTGCCAGCAGTCCCGGGACAGGGCCCAATGAGCAGTTCTTC. It translates to CASSPGTGPNEQFF. The chain has TRBV28 and TRBJ2-1; 9 nucleotides align to TRBD1. The CDR3 totals 14 residues. Germline V gene data show CDR1 as MDHEN and CDR2 as SYDVKM. The ends lost 5 bases at V and 6 bases at J; junction bases unmatched: 5.

Many counts were recorded for this clonotype. This chain links TRBV6-2 or TRBV6-3 with TRBJ2-2, with 14 bases that match TRBD2. J gave up 4 bases and V 2 bases, and 12 bases lay outside the gene matches. Germline V gene sequence: CDR1 MNHEY, CDR2 SVGEGT. This CDR3 has 20 amino acids. The DNA for the CDR3 is TGTGCCAGCAGTTACGCGGGACTAGCGGGGGTCTTAGTCCTCACCGGGGAGCTGTTTTTT. Residues: CASSYAGLAGVLVLTGELFF.

This clonotype was observed at least ten times. The chain uses TRBV12-3 or TRBV12-4 and TRBJ1-3; no definite D call. V was shortened by 6 bases and J by 1 base, with 7 bases between the two germline ends. CDR3 length: 13 amino acids. As DNA, the CDR3 is TGTGCCAGCAGCGGGATTTCTGGAAACACCATATATTTT. Its translation: CASSGISGNTIYF.

Ten or more counts support this clonotype. This chain joins TRBV6-5 and TRBJ2-1, with D possibly being TRBD1 (7 bases). This CDR3 is built from 18 residues. Trimming shortened V by 7 bases and J by 2 bases, and 24 bases separated the two germline ends. CDR1 and CDR2 from the germline V gene are MNHEY and SVGAGI. The CDR3 sequence is CASISQAGSGGAYNEQFF. The CDR3, as DNA: TGTGCCAGCATCTCTCAGGCGGGGTCAGGGGGAGCCTACAATGAGCAGTTCTTC.

This clonotype was counted ten times or more. The chain couples TRBV29-1 to TRBJ2-2; no clear D. Trimming left V 6 bases short and J 6 bases short, with 20 bases between. There are 15 residues in the CDR3. Per germline, CDR1 SQVTM and CDR2 ANQGSEA. This CDR3 is CSVLDSFGIAGELFF. In nucleotides, the CDR3 is TGCAGCGTATTAGACTCTTTTGGGATTGCCGGGGAGCTGTTTTTT.

This clonotype was detected many times. The chain recombines TRBV7-2 with TRBJ1-1, with 7 bases that match TRBD1. V was pared by 5 bases and J by 1 base, with 10 bases of the junction left unmatched. This CDR3 has 16 amino acids. Germline CDR1 SGHTA, CDR2 FQGNSA. The CDR3 DNA reads as TGTGCCAGCAGCGGGGCAGGGGGGCCGAAGAACACTGAAGCTTTCTTT. It encodes CASSGAGGPKNTEAFF.

This clonotype appeared many times. V is TRBV18 and J is TRBJ2-1; 7 positions match TRBD2. The germline gives CDR1 KGHSH, CDR2 LQKENI. There are 15 residues in the CDR3. V gave up 1 base and J gave up 9 bases; unmatched junction bases: 9. This CDR3 is CASSPRRALAGEQFF. CDR3 nucleotides: TGTGCCAGCTCACCACGTCGGGCGTTAGCGGGTGAGCAGTTCTTC.

At least ten counts were recorded for this clonotype. The chain carries TRBV12-3 or TRBV12-4 and TRBJ1-3; no firm D call. The germline V and J ends were trimmed by 3 bases and 3 bases, with 12 bases remaining between them. This CDR3 spans 15 amino acids. Here the CDR3 DNA reads TGTGCCAGCAGTTTGTTTCTGGGTGGTGGAAACACCATATATTTT. This encodes CASSLFLGGGNTIYF.

This clonotype came up a few times. The chain has TRBV6-1 and TRBJ2-2; no firm D call. CDR1 and CDR2 (germline): MNHNS, SASEGT. The CDR3 spans 13 residues. V lost 2 bases and J 7 bases, leaving 8 bases between the germline ends. The CDR3 reads CASSENMGGELFF. In nucleotides, the CDR3 is TGTGCCAGCAGTGAAAATATGGGCGGGGAGCTGTTTTTT.

This clonotype was counted ten times or more. The V call is TRBV5-1, the J call TRBJ1-1, with 9 bases fitting TRBD1. V gave up 5 bases and J gave up 3 bases; unmatched junction bases: 5. This CDR3 is 14 amino acids long. Germline V gene data show CDR1 as SGHRS and CDR2 as YFSETQ. The DNA for the CDR3 is TGCGCCAGCAGATCCGGGACAGGGTACACTGAAGCTTTCTTT. As protein: CASRSGTGYTEAFF.

This clonotype was observed at least ten times. The genes are TRBV7-2 and TRBJ2-7; the match to TRBD2 covers 7 bases. The CDR3 consists of 14 residues. Germline lookup yields CDR1 SGHTA and CDR2 FQGNSA. Trimming cost V 1 base and J 4 bases; bases outside gene matches: 4. DNA of the CDR3: TGTGCCAGCAGCTTAGGGGGGGGTGCTTACGAGCAGTACGTC. Translated: CASSLGGGAYEQYV.

By share, this clonotype counts as medium-sized. The chain combines TRBV4-1 with TRBJ1-2, with TRBD1 matching 8 bases. Germline V gives CDR1 MGHRA, CDR2 YSYEKL. This CDR3 region has 16 residues. The ends lost 0 bases at V and 2 bases at J; junction bases unmatched: 5. CDR3 region: CASSQDRRTGNYGYTF. Here the CDR3 DNA reads TGCGCCAGCAGCCAAGATCGAAGGACAGGGAACTATGGCTACACCTTC.

Details on this clonotype: Given a much more abundant clone one base away, this may be a read error. V is TRBV7-2 and J is TRBJ1-5, with 8 bases matching TRBD1. The length of the CDR3 is 16 residues. The germline CDR1 and CDR2 sequences are SGHTA and FQGNSA. DNA for the CDR3: TGTGCCAGCAGCTTAGAACAGGGGGGCAGCAATCATCCCCAGCATTTT. Translation: CASSLEQGGSNHPQHF.

By frequency in the sample, this clonotype is medium-sized. The V and J genes are TRBV20-1 and TRBJ2-7; D is tentatively TRBD1 or TRBD2 (6 bases each). The CDR3 is made up of 13 amino acids. The V gene's germline CDR1 is DFQATT and CDR2 SNEGSKA (reference sequence). V was clipped by 0 bases and J by 7 bases, with 13 bases between them. In DNA, the CDR3 is TGCAGTGCTAGAGATCGGGGGCCGAATGAGCAGTACTTC. This translates into CSARDRGPNEQYF.

In its sample, this clonotype was seen many times. The chain joins TRBV9 to TRBJ1-4; no reliable D call. Deletions cut 3 bases from V and 4 bases from J, with 13 bases between. This CDR3 is built from 15 residues. CDR1 SGDLS and CDR2 YYNGEE come from the germline V gene. CDR3 loop: CASSASAGINEKLFF. CDR3 in DNA: TGTGCCAGCAGCGCCTCAGCGGGGATTAATGAAAAACTGTTTTTT.

There are many counts of this clonotype. CDR3 in DNA: TGCGCCAGCAGCTTGGAGACAGGGTATGGCTACACCTTC. Protein: CASSLETGYGYTF. The chain couples TRBV5-1 to TRBJ1-2; 7 nucleotides match TRBD1. CDR1 SGHRS and CDR2 YFSETQ come from the germline V gene. V was clipped by 0 bases and J by 5 bases; unmatched bases: 1. The CDR3 contains 13 residues.

This clonotype occurred many times. This chain joins TRBV4-3 and TRBJ2-1; 13 bases are a match to TRBD2. After removal of 7 bases from V and 2 bases from J, the junction contained 8 bases not matched to a gene. Germline-derived CDR1 and CDR2 are LGHNA and YSLEER. This CDR3 spans 17 amino acids. The DNA for the CDR3 is TGCGCCAGCACCCCGGGACTAGCGGGGAGTCCCTACAATGAGCAGTTCTTC. It translates to CASTPGLAGSPYNEQFF.

This clonotype rates as medium-sized. V and J are TRBV7-2 and TRBJ1-1; D uncertain. CDR1 SGHTA and CDR2 FQGNSA come from the germline V gene. V lost 8 bases to trimming and J lost 11 bases, with 12 bases between them. The CDR3 extends over 10 amino acids. CDR3 sequence reads: CASGRLGAFF. The DNA for the CDR3 is TGTGCCAGCGGGCGGTTGGGGGCTTTCTTT.

V usage is TRBV7-2 and J usage is TRBJ1-1; D unclear. V lost 6 bases and J lost 7, with 12 bases in between. Germline CDR1 and CDR2: SGHTA and FQGNSA. This CDR3 region has 12 residues. CDR3 in amino acids: CASSPVGFEAFF. The CDR3, as DNA: TGTGCCAGCAGTCCTGTTGGATTTGAAGCTTTCTTT.

This clonotype was recorded many times. The V gene is TRBV7-9, the J gene TRBJ1-2; D is uncertain. The ends were cut back, 0 bases at V and 4 bases at J, with 9 bases in the middle. The germline gives CDR1 SEHNR, CDR2 FQNEAQ (reference sequence). This CDR3 contains 14 residues. The CDR3 spells CASSLAWVFYGYTF. The CDR3 nucleotides read TGTGCCAGCAGCTTAGCGTGGGTGTTCTATGGCTACACCTTC.